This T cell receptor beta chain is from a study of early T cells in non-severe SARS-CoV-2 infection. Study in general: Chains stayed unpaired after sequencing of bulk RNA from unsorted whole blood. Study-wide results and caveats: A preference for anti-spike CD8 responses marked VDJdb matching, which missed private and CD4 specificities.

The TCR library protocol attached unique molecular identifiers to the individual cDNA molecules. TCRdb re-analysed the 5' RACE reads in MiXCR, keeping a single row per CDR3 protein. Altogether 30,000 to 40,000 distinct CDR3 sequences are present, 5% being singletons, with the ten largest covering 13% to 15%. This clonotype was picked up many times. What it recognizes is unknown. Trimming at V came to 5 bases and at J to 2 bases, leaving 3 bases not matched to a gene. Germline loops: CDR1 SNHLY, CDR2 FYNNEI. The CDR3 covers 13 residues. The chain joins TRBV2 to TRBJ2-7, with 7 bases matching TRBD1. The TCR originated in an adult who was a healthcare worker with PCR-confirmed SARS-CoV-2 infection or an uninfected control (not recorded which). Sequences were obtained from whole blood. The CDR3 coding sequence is TGTGCCAGCAGTACCGGGACAGCCTACGAGCAGTACTTC. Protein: CASSTGTAYEQYF.